This paragraph covers one T cell receptor (beta chain) sequence. Sequencing used immunoSEQ multiplex PCR; TCRdb keeps in-frame clones, though not all of them. There are about 140,000 clones in the sample; about 92% occur only once, and around 3.3% lies in the top ten. These data come from a study of T cell responses to AZD1222 COVID-19 vaccine. Trimming removed 3 bases from V and 5 bases from J; junction bases left unmatched: 5. The CDR3 extends over 15 amino acids. CDR1 is LNHDA and CDR2 is SQIVND in the germline V gene (reference sequence). The J gene is TRBJ1-5, the V gene TRBV19, with 9 bases that match TRBD1. The clonotype was recovered from an adult who received the AZD1222 COVID-19 vaccine. The source material was peripheral blood, sampled 28 days after the second AZD1222 dose. The CDR3: CASSMLQGAYQPQHF. DNA for the CDR3: TGTGCCAGTAGTATGTTACAGGGGGCCTATCAGCCCCAGCATTTT.